This T cell receptor beta chain was sequenced during a study of vaccination effects on CD4 cells after COVID-19. Study context: Cultures used about 2 million PBMC per well, about 10 IU/ml IL-2 and around 10 ug/ml peptides.

Upon completion of under eleven days in culture, CD4+ T cells were isolated. Method: immunoSEQ multiplex PCR; TCRdb's copy keeps in-frame clones and lacks some. This sample has approximately 46,000 clones, with roughly 74% found just once. On this clone itself: Its antigen is as yet unknown.

Looked up from germline, CDR1 is SGHNT and CDR2 is YYREEE (reference sequence). The V and J ends lost 4 bases and 5 bases respectively, with 15 bases between them. CDR3 length: 14 amino acids. The receptor's source is a human donor who had a prior SARS-CoV-2 infection. The specimen comprised CD4+ T cells from PBMCs cultured without peptide, sampled before COVID-19 vaccination. The J gene is TRBJ2-5, the V gene TRBV5-4; D gene ambiguous. The CDR3 is CASSPGGTEETQYF. The CDR3 DNA sequence: TGTGCCAGCAGCCCCGGTGGCACGGAGGAGACCCAGTACTTC.